The clone carrying this TCR beta chain was seen ten or more times. This record belongs to a study of T cells after yellow fever vaccination. V lost 6 bases and J lost 6, with 14 bases in between. Germline V gives CDR1 SGHTA, CDR2 FQGNSA. The CDR3 spans 13 residues. TCRdb itself ran the 5' RACE reads through MiXCR, one entry per CDR3 protein. The data show approximately 32,000 distinct CDR3 sequences, around 4.3% seen once. The TCR comes from a man in his thirties or forties who received the YFV17D yellow fever vaccine. The chain has TRBV7-2 and TRBJ1-1; D is possibly TRBD1 (6 bases). Here the sequenced sample was CD8+ T cells sorted from PBMCs, taken 5 days after the yellow fever booster vaccination. This CDR3 is CASRSTGWAEAFF. The CDR3 DNA reads TGTGCCAGCAGGTCCACAGGGTGGGCTGAAGCTTTCTTT. The complete variable domain, with remaining parts taken from reference TRBV7-2 and TRBJ1-1, reads GAGVSQSPSNKVTEKGKDVELRCDPISGHTALYWYRQSLGQGLEFLIYFQGNSAPDKSGLPSDRFSAERTGGSVSTLTIQRTQQEDSAVYLCASRSTGWAEAFFGQGTRLTVV.